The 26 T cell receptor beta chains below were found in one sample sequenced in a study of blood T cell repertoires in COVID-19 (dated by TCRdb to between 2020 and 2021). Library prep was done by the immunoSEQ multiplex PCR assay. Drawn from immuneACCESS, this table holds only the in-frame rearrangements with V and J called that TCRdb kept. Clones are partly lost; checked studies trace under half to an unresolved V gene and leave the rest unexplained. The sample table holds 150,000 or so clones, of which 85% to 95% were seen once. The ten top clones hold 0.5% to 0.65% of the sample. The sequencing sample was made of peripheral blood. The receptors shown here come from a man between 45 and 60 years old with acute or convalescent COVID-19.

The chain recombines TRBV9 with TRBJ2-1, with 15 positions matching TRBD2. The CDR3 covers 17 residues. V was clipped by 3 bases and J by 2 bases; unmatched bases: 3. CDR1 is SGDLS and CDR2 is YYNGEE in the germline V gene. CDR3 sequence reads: CASSAGTSGGPYNEQFF. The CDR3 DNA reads TGTGCCAGCAGCGCAGGGACTAGCGGGGGGCCCTACAATGAGCAGTTCTTC. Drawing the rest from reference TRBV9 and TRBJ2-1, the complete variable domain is DSGVTQTPKHLITATGQRVTLRCSPRSGDLSVYWYQQSLDQGLQFLIQYYNGEERAKGNILERFSAQQFPDLHSELNLSSLELGDSALYFCASSAGTSGGPYNEQFFGPGTRLTVL.

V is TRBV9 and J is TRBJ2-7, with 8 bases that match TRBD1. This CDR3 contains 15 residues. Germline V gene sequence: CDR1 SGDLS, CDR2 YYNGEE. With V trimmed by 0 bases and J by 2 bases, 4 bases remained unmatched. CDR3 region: CASSVVGDRTYEQYF. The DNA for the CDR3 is TGTGCCAGCAGCGTAGTGGGGGACAGGACCTACGAGCAGTACTTC.

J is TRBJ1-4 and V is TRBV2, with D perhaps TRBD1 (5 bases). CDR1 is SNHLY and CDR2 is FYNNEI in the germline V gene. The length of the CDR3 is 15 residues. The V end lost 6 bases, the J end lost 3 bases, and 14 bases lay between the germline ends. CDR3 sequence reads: CASRDFGGANEKLFF. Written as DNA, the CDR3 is TGTGCCAGCAGGGACTTCGGGGGAGCTAATGAAAAACTGTTTTTT.

CDR3 sequence (DNA): TGTGCCAGCAGTTACGGGAGACCGCTAACAGATACGCAGTATTTT. Translated: CASSYGRPLTDTQYF. This chain links TRBV6-2 or TRBV6-3 with TRBJ2-3, with D maybe TRBD2 (5 bases). Trimming cost V 2 bases and J 3 bases, with 12 bases left between them. Germline CDR1 is MNHEY and CDR2 is SVGEGT. The CDR3 loop spans 15 amino acids.

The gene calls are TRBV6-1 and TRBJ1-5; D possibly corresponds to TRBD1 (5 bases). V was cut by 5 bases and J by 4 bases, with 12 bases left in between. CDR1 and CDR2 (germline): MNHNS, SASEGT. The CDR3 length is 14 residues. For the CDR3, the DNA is TGTGCCAGCAGTTATCAGGGTTCGAATCAGCCCCAGCATTTT. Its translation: CASSYQGSNQPQHF.

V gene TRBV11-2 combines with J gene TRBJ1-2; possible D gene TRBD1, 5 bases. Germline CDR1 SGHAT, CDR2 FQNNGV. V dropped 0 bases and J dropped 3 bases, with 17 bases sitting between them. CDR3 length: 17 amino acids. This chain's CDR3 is CASSLERLGPNHYGYTF. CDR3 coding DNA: TGTGCCAGCAGCTTAGAACGATTGGGGCCTAACCACTATGGCTACACCTTC. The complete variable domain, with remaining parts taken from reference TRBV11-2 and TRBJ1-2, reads EAGVAQSPRYKIIEKRQSVAFWCNPISGHATLYWYQQILGQGPKLLIQFQNNGVVDDSQLPKDRFSAERLKGVDSTLKIQPAKLEDSAVYLCASSLERLGPNHYGYTFGSGTRLTVV.

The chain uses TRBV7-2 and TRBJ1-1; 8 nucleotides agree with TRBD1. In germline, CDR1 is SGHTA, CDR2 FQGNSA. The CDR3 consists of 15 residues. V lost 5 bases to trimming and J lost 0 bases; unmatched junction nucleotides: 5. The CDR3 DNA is TGTGCCAGCAGCCTATGGACAGGGATGAACACTGAAGCTTTCTTT. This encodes CASSLWTGMNTEAFF.

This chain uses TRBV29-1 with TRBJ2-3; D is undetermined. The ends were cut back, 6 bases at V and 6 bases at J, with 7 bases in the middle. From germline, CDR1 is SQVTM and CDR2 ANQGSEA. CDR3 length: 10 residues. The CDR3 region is CSVFIDTQYF. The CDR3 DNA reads TGCAGCGTGTTTATTGATACGCAGTATTTT.

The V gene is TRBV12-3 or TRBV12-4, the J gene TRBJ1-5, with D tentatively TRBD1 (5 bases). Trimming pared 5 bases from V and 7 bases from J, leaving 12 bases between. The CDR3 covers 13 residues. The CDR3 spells CASSPQGFQPQHF. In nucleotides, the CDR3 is TGTGCCAGCAGTCCTCAGGGTTTCCAGCCCCAGCATTTT.

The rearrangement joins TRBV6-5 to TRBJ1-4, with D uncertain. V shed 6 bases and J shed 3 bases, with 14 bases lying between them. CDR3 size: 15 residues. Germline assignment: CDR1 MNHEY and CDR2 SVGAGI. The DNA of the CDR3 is TGTGCCAGCAGGGCAGGAGGTGCTCCTAATGAAAAACTGTTTTTT. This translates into CASRAGGAPNEKLFF.

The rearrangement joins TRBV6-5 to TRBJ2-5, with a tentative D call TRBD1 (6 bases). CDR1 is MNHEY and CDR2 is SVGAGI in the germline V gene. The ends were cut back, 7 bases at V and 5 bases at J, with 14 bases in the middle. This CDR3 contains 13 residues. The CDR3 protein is CASTNRAGETQYF. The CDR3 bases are TGTGCCAGCACCAACAGGGCCGGGGAGACCCAGTACTTC.

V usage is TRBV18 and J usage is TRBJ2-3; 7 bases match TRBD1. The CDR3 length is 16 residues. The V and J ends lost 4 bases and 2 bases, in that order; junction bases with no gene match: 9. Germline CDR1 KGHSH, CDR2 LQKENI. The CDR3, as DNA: TGTGCCAGCTCACAGAATACAGGGGCCCACACAGATACGCAGTATTTT. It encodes CASSQNTGAHTDTQYF.

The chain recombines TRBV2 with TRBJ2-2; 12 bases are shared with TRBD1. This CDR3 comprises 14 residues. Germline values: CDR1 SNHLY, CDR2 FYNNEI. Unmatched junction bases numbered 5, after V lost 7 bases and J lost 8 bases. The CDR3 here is CASKGQGAAGELFF. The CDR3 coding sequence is TGTGCCAGCAAGGGACAGGGGGCGGCGGGGGAGCTGTTTTTT. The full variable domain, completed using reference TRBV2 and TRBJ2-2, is EPEVTQTPSHQVTQMGQEVILRCVPISNHLYFYWYRQILGQKVEFLVSFYNNEISEKSEIFDDQFSVERPDGSNFTLKIRSTKLEDSAMYFCASKGQGAAGELFFGEGSRLTVL.

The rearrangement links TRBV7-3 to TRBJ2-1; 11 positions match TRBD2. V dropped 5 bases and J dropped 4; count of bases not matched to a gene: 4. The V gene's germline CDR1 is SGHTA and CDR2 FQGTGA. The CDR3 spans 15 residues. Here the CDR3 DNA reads TGTGCCAGCAGCCGGACTAGCGGGTTGTACAATGAGCAGTTCTTC. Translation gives CASSRTSGLYNEQFF.

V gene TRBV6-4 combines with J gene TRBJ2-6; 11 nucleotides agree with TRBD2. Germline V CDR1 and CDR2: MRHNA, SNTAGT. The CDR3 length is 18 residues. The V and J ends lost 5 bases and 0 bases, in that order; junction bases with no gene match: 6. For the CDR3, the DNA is TGTGCCAGCAGTTTACTAGCGGGAGCGTTCTCTGGGGCCAACGTCCTGACTTTC. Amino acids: CASSLLAGAFSGANVLTF.

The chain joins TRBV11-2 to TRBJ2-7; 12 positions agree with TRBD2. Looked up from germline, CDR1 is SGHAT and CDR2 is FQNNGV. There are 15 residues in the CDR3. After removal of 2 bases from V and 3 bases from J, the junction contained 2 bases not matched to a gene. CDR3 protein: CASSLRGLAGYEQYF. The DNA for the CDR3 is TGTGCCAGCAGCTTACGGGGACTAGCGGGCTACGAGCAGTACTTC.

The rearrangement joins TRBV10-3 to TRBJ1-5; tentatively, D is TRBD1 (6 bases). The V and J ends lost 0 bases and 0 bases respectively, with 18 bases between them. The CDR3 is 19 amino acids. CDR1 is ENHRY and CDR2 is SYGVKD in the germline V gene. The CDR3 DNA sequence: TGTGCCATCAGTGAGTCCGGAACAGGGAGTCGTAGTAGCAATCAGCCCCAGCATTTT. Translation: CAISESGTGSRSSNQPQHF.

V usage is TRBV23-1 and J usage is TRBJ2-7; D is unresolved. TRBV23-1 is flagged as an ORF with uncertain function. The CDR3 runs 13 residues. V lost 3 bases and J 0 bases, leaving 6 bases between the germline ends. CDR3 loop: CASSQVSSYEQYF. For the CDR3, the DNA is TGCGCCAGCAGTCAGGTTAGCTCCTACGAGCAGTACTTC.

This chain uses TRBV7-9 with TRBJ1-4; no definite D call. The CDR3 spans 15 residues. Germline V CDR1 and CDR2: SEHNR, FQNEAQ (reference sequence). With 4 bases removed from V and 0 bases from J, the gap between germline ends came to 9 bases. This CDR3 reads CASSSSGATNEKLFF. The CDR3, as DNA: TGTGCCAGCAGCTCCTCGGGAGCAACTAATGAAAAACTGTTTTTT.

DNA of the CDR3: TGTGCCAGCAGCTGGGGACACGAAAACTATGGCTACACCTTC. Translation gives CASSWGHENYGYTF. The chain joins TRBV28 to TRBJ1-2, with D possibly matching TRBD1 (6 bases). Germline V gene lookup returns CDR1 MDHEN and CDR2 SYDVKM. The CDR3 consists of 14 residues. Trimming cost V 6 bases and J 2 bases, with 13 bases left between them.

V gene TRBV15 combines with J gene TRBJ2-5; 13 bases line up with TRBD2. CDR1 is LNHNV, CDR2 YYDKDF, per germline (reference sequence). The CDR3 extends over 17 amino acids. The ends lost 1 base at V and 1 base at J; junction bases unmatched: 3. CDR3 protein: CATSRGLAGGSQETQYF. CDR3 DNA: TGTGCCACCAGCAGAGGACTAGCGGGGGGTAGCCAAGAGACCCAGTACTTC.

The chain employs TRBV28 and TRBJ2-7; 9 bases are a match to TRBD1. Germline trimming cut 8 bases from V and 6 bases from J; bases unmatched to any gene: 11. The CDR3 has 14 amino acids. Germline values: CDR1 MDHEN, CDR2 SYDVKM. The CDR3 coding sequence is TGTGCCAGCCGTAGAAGGGACAGGGTGGGCGAGCAGTACTTC. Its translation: CASRRRDRVGEQYF. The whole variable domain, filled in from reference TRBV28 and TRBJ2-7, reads DVKVTQSSRYLVKRTGEKVFLECVQDMDHENMFWYRQDPGLGLRLIYFSYDVKMKEKGDIPEGYSVSREKKERFSLILESASTNQTSMYLCASRRRDRVGEQYFGPGTRLTVT.

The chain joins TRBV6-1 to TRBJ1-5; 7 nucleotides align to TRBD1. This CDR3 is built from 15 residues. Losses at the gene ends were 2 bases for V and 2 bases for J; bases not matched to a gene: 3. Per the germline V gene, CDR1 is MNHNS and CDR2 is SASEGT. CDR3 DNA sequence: TGTGCCAGCAGTGAAAGGGGGCACGGCAATCAGCCCCAGCATTTT. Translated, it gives CASSERGHGNQPQHF.

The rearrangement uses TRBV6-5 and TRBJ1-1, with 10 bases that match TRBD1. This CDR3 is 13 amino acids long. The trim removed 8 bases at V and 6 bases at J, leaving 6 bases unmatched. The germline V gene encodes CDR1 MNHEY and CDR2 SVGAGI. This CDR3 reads CASATGGSAEAFF. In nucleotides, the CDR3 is TGTGCCAGCGCGACAGGGGGCAGCGCTGAAGCTTTCTTT.

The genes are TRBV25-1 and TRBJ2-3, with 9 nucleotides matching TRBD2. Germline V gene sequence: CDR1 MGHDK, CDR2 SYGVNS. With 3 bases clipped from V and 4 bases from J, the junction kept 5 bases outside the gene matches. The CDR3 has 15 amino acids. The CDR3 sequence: CASSEPSGASDTQYF. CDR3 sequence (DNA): TGTGCCAGCAGTGAGCCTAGCGGGGCGTCAGATACGCAGTATTTT.

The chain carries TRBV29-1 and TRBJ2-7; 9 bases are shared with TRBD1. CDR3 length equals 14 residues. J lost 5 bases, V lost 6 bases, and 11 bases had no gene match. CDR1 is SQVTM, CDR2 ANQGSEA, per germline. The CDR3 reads CSVSNRGLVHEQYF. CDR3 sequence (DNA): TGCAGCGTATCGAACAGGGGGCTTGTCCACGAGCAGTACTTC.